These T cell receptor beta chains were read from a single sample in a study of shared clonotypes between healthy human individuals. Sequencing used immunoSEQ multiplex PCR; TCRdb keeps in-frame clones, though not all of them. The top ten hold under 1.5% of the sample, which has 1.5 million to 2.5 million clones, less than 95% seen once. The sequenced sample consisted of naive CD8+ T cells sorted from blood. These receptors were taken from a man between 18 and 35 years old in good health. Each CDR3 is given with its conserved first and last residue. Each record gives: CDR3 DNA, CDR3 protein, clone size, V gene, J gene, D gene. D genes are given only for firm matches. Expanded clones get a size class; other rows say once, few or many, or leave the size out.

cdr3_nt: TGCGCCAGCAGCCAAGCCCAGGGTTACGAGCAGTACTTC
cdr3_aa: CASSQAQGYEQYF
clone_size: -
v_call: TRBV4-3
j_call: TRBJ2-7
d_call: -

cdr3_nt: TGTGCCAGCAGCTTGGGGGGTCTAGACAATGAGCAGTTCTTC
cdr3_aa: CASSLGGLDNEQFF
clone_size: once
v_call: TRBV5-4
j_call: TRBJ2-1
d_call: -

cdr3_nt: TGCGCCAGCAGCCAGACTCGGAGTTACGAGCAGTACTTC
cdr3_aa: CASSQTRSYEQYF
clone_size: -
v_call: TRBV4-1
j_call: TRBJ2-7
d_call: -

cdr3_nt: TGTGCCAGCAGCTTAGGGAGGAGTGACACTGAAGCTTTCTTT
cdr3_aa: CASSLGRSDTEAFF
clone_size: -
v_call: TRBV7-6
j_call: TRBJ1-1
d_call: -

cdr3_nt: TGTGCCAGCAGTTCCTACAGGGTTACCTACGAGCAGTACTTC
cdr3_aa: CASSSYRVTYEQYF
clone_size: once
v_call: TRBV27
j_call: TRBJ2-7
d_call: -

cdr3_nt: TGTGCCAGCAGCTTACCTAATCAGCCCCAGCATTTT
cdr3_aa: CASSLPNQPQHF
clone_size: -
v_call: TRBV7-9
j_call: TRBJ1-5
d_call: -

cdr3_nt: TGTGCCTGGGGGGCAGCCTATGGCTACACCTTC
cdr3_aa: CAWGAAYGYTF
clone_size: -
v_call: TRBV30
j_call: TRBJ1-2
d_call: -

cdr3_nt: TGTGCCAGCAGTCAGGAAACAGGTGACAATGAGCAGTTCTTC
cdr3_aa: CASSQETGDNEQFF
clone_size: -
v_call: TRBV6-5
j_call: TRBJ2-1
d_call: -

cdr3_nt: TGTGCCAGCGGGCCCCAGAGTAGCTCCTACGAGCAGTACTTC
cdr3_aa: CASGPQSSSYEQYF
clone_size: -
v_call: TRBV27
j_call: TRBJ2-7
d_call: -

cdr3_nt: TGTGCCAGCAGTTGGGCCCAAGGACAGGTGGCCTACGAGCAGTACTTC
cdr3_aa: CASSWAQGQVAYEQYF
clone_size: -
v_call: TRBV27
j_call: TRBJ2-7
d_call: TRBD1

cdr3_nt: TGTGCCTGGAGTGTACCTGTTCGAGGCCCCGCTGGGGAGCAGTACTTC
cdr3_aa: CAWSVPVRGPAGEQYF
clone_size: once
v_call: TRBV30
j_call: TRBJ2-7
d_call: -

cdr3_nt: TGTGCCAGCAGCCAAATACAGGGCTCCTACGAGCAGTACTTC
cdr3_aa: CASSQIQGSYEQYF
clone_size: -
v_call: TRBV7-6
j_call: TRBJ2-7
d_call: -

cdr3_nt: TGTGCTACGGGACAGGGAAACACCGGGGAGCTGTTTTTT
cdr3_aa: CATGQGNTGELFF
clone_size: -
v_call: TRBV19
j_call: TRBJ2-2
d_call: TRBD1

cdr3_nt: TGCGCCAGCAGTCTTCAGGACCAAGAGACCCAGTACTTC
cdr3_aa: CASSLQDQETQYF
clone_size: -
v_call: TRBV4-1
j_call: TRBJ2-5
d_call: -

cdr3_nt: TGTGCCAGCAGTTCCGGGACAGGGGGCTGGTACGAGCAGTACTTC
cdr3_aa: CASSSGTGGWYEQYF
clone_size: once
v_call: TRBV6-5
j_call: TRBJ2-7
d_call: TRBD1

cdr3_nt: TGTGCCAGCAGCCAAACCCATGGGGAGACCGGGGAGCTGTTTTTT
cdr3_aa: CASSQTHGETGELFF
clone_size: -
v_call: TRBV9
j_call: TRBJ2-2
d_call: -

cdr3_nt: TGTGCCAGCATTGAACTAGCGGGGGACTACGAGCAGTACTTC
cdr3_aa: CASIELAGDYEQYF
clone_size: -
v_call: TRBV2
j_call: TRBJ2-7
d_call: TRBD2

cdr3_nt: TGTGCCAGCAGCTTGGGTACAGGCGAGCAGTATTTT
cdr3_aa: CASSLGTGEQYF
clone_size: -
v_call: TRBV5-6
j_call: TRBJ2-3
d_call: -

cdr3_nt: TGTGCCAGCAGCTCCCGACCCAATGTAAATGAGCAGTTCTTC
cdr3_aa: CASSSRPNVNEQFF
clone_size: -
v_call: TRBV11-2
j_call: TRBJ2-1
d_call: -

cdr3_nt: TGTGCCAGCAGCTTGGCGGAAAAGGGACTGACGGCTAATGAGCAGTTCTTC
cdr3_aa: CASSLAEKGLTANEQFF
clone_size: -
v_call: TRBV13
j_call: TRBJ2-1
d_call: -

cdr3_nt: TGTGCCAGCAGCCCCCCGGGAGGAAATGAGCAGTTCTTC
cdr3_aa: CASSPPGGNEQFF
clone_size: -
v_call: TRBV7-9
j_call: TRBJ2-1
d_call: TRBD2

cdr3_nt: TGCAGCGTTGCAGGGGGCTCAATGGGCACTGAAGCTTTCTTT
cdr3_aa: CSVAGGSMGTEAFF
clone_size: few
v_call: TRBV29-1
j_call: TRBJ1-1
d_call: TRBD1

cdr3_nt: TGTGCCAGCCAAGAGGGTGGGTTCGGTTTCGTCGAGCAGTACTTC
cdr3_aa: CASQEGGFGFVEQYF
clone_size: -
v_call: TRBV27
j_call: TRBJ2-7
d_call: -

cdr3_nt: TGCAGCGTTGAAGATCTCGGGGCAGCCACAGATACGCAGTATTTT
cdr3_aa: CSVEDLGAATDTQYF
clone_size: once
v_call: TRBV29-1
j_call: TRBJ2-3
d_call: -

cdr3_nt: TGTGCCAGCAGTTTATCTCCGGGGGGCGCGGCTGGCTACACCTTC
cdr3_aa: CASSLSPGGAAGYTF
clone_size: once
v_call: TRBV27
j_call: TRBJ1-2
d_call: -

cdr3_nt: TGTGCCAGCAGCCCTACTTGGGACAGGGAGGAGACCCAGTACTTC
cdr3_aa: CASSPTWDREETQYF
clone_size: -
v_call: TRBV7-9
j_call: TRBJ2-5
d_call: TRBD1

cdr3_nt: TGTGCCAGCAGTGAAGGCAGTTCCTACGAGCAGTACTTC
cdr3_aa: CASSEGSSYEQYF
clone_size: few
v_call: TRBV25-1
j_call: TRBJ2-7
d_call: -

cdr3_nt: TGTGCCAGCAGCGGATCGGACAGGGCGTCGGATTCACCCCTCCACTTT
cdr3_aa: CASSGSDRASDSPLHF
clone_size: -
v_call: TRBV5-4
j_call: TRBJ1-6
d_call: TRBD1

cdr3_nt: TGTGCCAGCAGCTCAGGATCCGTGAGGGGGGAGACCCAGTACTTC
cdr3_aa: CASSSGSVRGETQYF
clone_size: once
v_call: TRBV7-2
j_call: TRBJ2-5
d_call: -

cdr3_nt: TGCGCCAGCAGCCAAGATATCCCCGGGCTCCGGCGGGAGGAAGGGTACGAGCAGTACTTC
cdr3_aa: CASSQDIPGLRREEGYEQYF
clone_size: -
v_call: TRBV4-3
j_call: TRBJ2-7
d_call: TRBD2

cdr3_nt: TGTGCCAGCAGCTTGGCCAGTTCTTACGAGCAGTACTTC
cdr3_aa: CASSLASSYEQYF
clone_size: once
v_call: TRBV5-6
j_call: TRBJ2-7
d_call: -

cdr3_nt: TGTGCCAGCAGCGTAGACCACACGAACACCGGGGAGCTGTTTTTT
cdr3_aa: CASSVDHTNTGELFF
clone_size: -
v_call: TRBV9
j_call: TRBJ2-2
d_call: -

cdr3_nt: TGTGCCAGTAGTATGATCGTGAACACTGAAGCTTTCTTT
cdr3_aa: CASSMIVNTEAFF
clone_size: few
v_call: TRBV19
j_call: TRBJ1-1
d_call: -

cdr3_nt: TGTGCCAGCAGTTTTAGGGGGATACGGGACCTAATAGACGAGCAGTACTTC
cdr3_aa: CASSFRGIRDLIDEQYF
clone_size: once
v_call: TRBV27
j_call: TRBJ2-7
d_call: -

cdr3_nt: TGTGCCAGCAGTGAACGGGAGGCATACAATGAGCAGTTCTTC
cdr3_aa: CASSEREAYNEQFF
clone_size: -
v_call: TRBV6-1
j_call: TRBJ2-1
d_call: TRBD2

cdr3_nt: TGCAGCGTTGGGGGTGTCGCGCAGTACTATCAAGAGACCCAGTACTTC
cdr3_aa: CSVGGVAQYYQETQYF
clone_size: -
v_call: TRBV29-1
j_call: TRBJ2-5
d_call: -

cdr3_nt: TGTGCCAGCAGTTACTCTGAGGGACTAGCGGGAGATACGCAGTATTTT
cdr3_aa: CASSYSEGLAGDTQYF
clone_size: -
v_call: TRBV6-5
j_call: TRBJ2-3
d_call: TRBD2

cdr3_nt: TGTGCCAGCAGTCCCTTAGCGGGGGGCACAGATACGCAGTATTTT
cdr3_aa: CASSPLAGGTDTQYF
clone_size: -
v_call: TRBV6-5
j_call: TRBJ2-3
d_call: TRBD2

cdr3_nt: TGTGCCAGCAGCTCAGGGGGGGGTGGCAATCAGCCCCAGCATTTT
cdr3_aa: CASSSGGGGNQPQHF
clone_size: -
v_call: TRBV5-6
j_call: TRBJ1-5
d_call: TRBD1

cdr3_nt: TGTGCCAGCAGCTCTAGCACTGAAGCTTTCTTT
cdr3_aa: CASSSSTEAFF
clone_size: few
v_call: TRBV6-5
j_call: TRBJ1-1
d_call: -

cdr3_nt: TGTGCCAGCAGCCAAGTCAGGGTCCAACACACTGAAGCTTTCTTT
cdr3_aa: CASSQVRVQHTEAFF
clone_size: -
v_call: TRBV14
j_call: TRBJ1-1
d_call: -

cdr3_nt: TGTGCCAGCAGCGAAACAAGGACAGGGGCAGAGCAGTTCTTC
cdr3_aa: CASSETRTGAEQFF
clone_size: -
v_call: TRBV7-9
j_call: TRBJ2-1
d_call: TRBD1